The 18 T cell receptor beta chains presented below share a single source sample, sequenced in a study of T cell responses to AZD1222 COVID-19 vaccine (dated by TCRdb to the early 2020s). According to the study, the label for this sample's time point signals: about 28 days (+/-7) after the second vaccine dose. The library was obtained by the immunoSEQ multiplex PCR assay. TCRdb limited this immuneACCESS table to in-frame rearrangements with V and J called. A share of clones is missing; checked studies link under half to unresolved V genes, and the rest is unexplained. The sample table lists 150,000 to 200,000 clones, around 88% of them with a count of one. About 9.9% of the sample is held by the ten biggest clonotypes. The sample in question was peripheral blood, obtained 28 days after the second AZD1222 dose. These receptors originate from an adult who received the AZD1222 COVID-19 vaccine.

The chain recombines TRBV12-3 or TRBV12-4 with TRBJ1-2, with TRBD1 matching over 7 bases. V lost 7 bases and J lost 5; bases outside the gene matches: 7. The CDR3 covers 13 residues. The DNA of the CDR3 is TGTGCCAGCACCACGGGACAGACGTATGGCTACACCTTC. Its translation is CASTTGQTYGYTF.

V is TRBV12-1 and J is TRBJ1-1; TRBD1 is the table's D call, not checked against the DNA. TRBV12-1 is flagged as a pseudogene. The CDR3 has 14 residues. Here the CDR3 DNA reads TGTGCCAGCAGCACCCGACAGGCGGACACTGAAGCTTTCTTT. This sequence encodes CASSTRQADTEAFF.

This chain joins TRBV3-1 (or the pseudogene TRBV3-2) and TRBJ2-1, with D possibly being TRBD1 or TRBD2 (5 bases each). V was trimmed by 0 bases and J by 6 bases, leaving 9 bases between them. The CDR3 has 14 amino acids. CDR1 and CDR2 (germline): LGHDT, YNNKEL (reference sequence). CDR3 coding DNA: TGTGCCAGCAGCCAAGAATCTGGGGGCAATGAGCAGTTCTTC. Protein product: CASSQESGGNEQFF.

The rearrangement joins TRBV6-5 to TRBJ2-2, with TRBD1 identical over 8 bases. The CDR3 has 15 residues. The V gene end was trimmed by 4 bases and the J gene end by 6 bases; junction bases not matched to a gene: 7. Germline CDR1 is MNHEY and CDR2 is SVGAGI. The CDR3 DNA is TGTGCCAGCAGTTCAGGGGGCGTTCGTTCCGGGGAGCTGTTTTTT. Translated: CASSSGGVRSGELFF.

The chain joins TRBV7-9 to TRBJ1-3; 10 nucleotides agree with TRBD1. Germline V CDR1 and CDR2: SEHNR, FQNEAQ (reference sequence). V lost 4 bases and J lost 7; bases outside the gene matches: 7. The CDR3 is made up of 15 amino acids. CDR3 nucleotides: TGTGCCAGCAGCTCCTACGGGACAGGGGCCAACACCATATATTTT. It encodes CASSSYGTGANTIYF.

The chain joins TRBV3-1 (or the pseudogene TRBV3-2) to TRBJ2-2, with D unclear. The CDR3 is made up of 12 amino acids. Germline V gene sequence: CDR1 LGHDT, CDR2 YNNKEL (reference sequence). Between the trimmed V and J ends, which lost 0 bases and 7 bases, there was a span of 3 bases. The CDR3 loop is CASSQEGGELFF. CDR3 coding DNA: TGTGCCAGCAGCCAAGAGGGCGGGGAGCTGTTTTTT.

Here the CDR3 reads CSAGRTDTQYF. For the CDR3, the DNA is TGCAGCGCTGGCCGCACAGATACGCAGTATTTT. The chain employs TRBV29-1 and TRBJ2-3; D not resolved. CDR1 and CDR2 from the germline V gene are SQVTM and ANQGSEA. The CDR3 consists of 11 residues. Trimming took off 7 bases at V and 1 base at J, with 6 bases between the two ends.

CDR3 DNA sequence: TGTGCCAGCAGCCCGCTTCGGGGAGTGCAGTACTTC. Its translation: CASSPLRGVQYF. The chain employs TRBV4-2 and TRBJ2-7, with D tentatively TRBD2 (5 bases). The CDR3 consists of 12 residues. Germline values: CDR1 LGHNA, CDR2 YNFKEQ. Trimming cost V 4 bases and J 9 bases, with 13 bases left between them.

The rearrangement uses TRBV14 and TRBJ2-7; D remains ambiguous. Germline loops: CDR1 SGHDN, CDR2 FVKESK. The CDR3 has 13 residues. Between the trimmed V and J ends, which lost 1 base and 1 base, there was a span of 5 bases. CDR3 DNA sequence: TGTGCCAGCAGCCAAGGACGGTCCTACGAGCAGTACTTC. Amino acids: CASSQGRSYEQYF.

The rearrangement uses TRBV6-5 and TRBJ2-5; D gene ambiguous. Germline loops: CDR1 MNHEY, CDR2 SVGAGI. The CDR3 is 14 residues long. The V end lost 2 bases, the J end lost 0 bases, and 7 bases lay between the germline ends. Written as DNA, the CDR3 is TGTGCCAGCAGTTACCGATGGGACCAAGAGACCCAGTACTTC. Amino acid sequence: CASSYRWDQETQYF.

The chain recombines TRBV6-5 with TRBJ2-7; D possibly matches TRBD1 or TRBD2 (5 bases each). CDR3 length: 14 amino acids. The germline gives CDR1 MNHEY, CDR2 SVGAGI. Trimming removed 6 bases from V and 2 bases from J, with 14 bases in between. This CDR3 is CASSKGRGTYEQYF. The CDR3 nucleotides read TGTGCCAGCAGCAAGGGGAGAGGGACCTACGAGCAGTACTTC.

In this sample, this clone turned up once. This sequence joins TRBV5-4 and TRBJ1-6; 7 bases match TRBD1. Germline values: CDR1 SGHNT, CDR2 YYREEE (reference sequence). J was trimmed by 9 bases and V by 0 bases; bases with no gene match: 6. There are 15 residues in the CDR3. The CDR3 DNA sequence: TGTGCCAGCAGCTTGGCAGGGGGGATGGGTTCACCCCTCCACTTT. Its protein is CASSLAGGMGSPLHF.

The chain combines TRBV24-1 with TRBJ2-2, with TRBD1 identical over 7 bases. Germline trimming cut 4 bases from V and 0 bases from J; bases unmatched to any gene: 4. The germline V gene has CDR1 KGHDR and CDR2 SFDVKD. The CDR3 is made up of 16 amino acids. The CDR3 DNA sequence: TGTGCCACCAGTGACCCAGGGGGTTCGAACACCGGGGAGCTGTTTTTT. The encoded protein is CATSDPGGSNTGELFF.

The rearrangement links TRBV19 to TRBJ1-1; 8 nucleotides agree with TRBD1. After removal of 4 bases from V and 0 bases from J, the junction contained 10 bases not matched to a gene. The germline gives CDR1 LNHDA, CDR2 SQIVND (reference sequence). The CDR3 runs 17 residues. The CDR3 spells CASSRGIGQGMNTEAFF. The CDR3 DNA reads TGTGCCAGTAGTAGGGGCATCGGACAGGGAATGAACACTGAAGCTTTCTTT.

The chain couples TRBV30 to TRBJ1-6; a weak D match, TRBD1 (6 bases). The germline gives CDR1 GTSNPN, CDR2 SVGIG (reference sequence). The CDR3 covers 14 residues. Trimming took 0 bases from V and 8 from J, leaving 11 bases between them. The CDR3 DNA reads as TGTGCCTGGAGTGTATTGGCAGGGGATTCACCCCTCCACTTT. This codes for CAWSVLAGDSPLHF.

The chain is built from TRBV7-9 and TRBJ2-5, with 9 bases aligning to TRBD1. V shed 1 base, J shed 1 base, and the junction held 7 bases outside the gene matches. Germline CDR1 is SEHNR and CDR2 is FQNEAQ (reference sequence). CDR3 length equals 17 residues. CDR3 bases: TGTGCCAGCAGCTTAGGTCGGGGACAGGGAGGCCAAGAGACCCAGTACTTC. The encoded protein is CASSLGRGQGGQETQYF.

The J gene is TRBJ2-7, the V gene TRBV7-9, with D possibly being TRBD1 or TRBD2 (5 bases each). Looked up from germline, CDR1 is SEHNR and CDR2 is FQNEAQ (reference sequence). The CDR3 runs 15 residues. V shed 6 bases and J shed 5 bases, with 20 bases lying between them. CDR3 sequence: CASSLIGTSGDEQYF. The DNA for the CDR3 is TGTGCCAGCAGTTTAATCGGGACCTCCGGGGACGAGCAGTACTTC.

V and J are TRBV5-4 and TRBJ1-2; 8 nucleotides agree with TRBD1. There are 14 residues in the CDR3. J gave up 7 bases and V 0 bases, and 5 bases lay outside the gene matches. The germline CDR1 and CDR2 sequences are SGHNT and YYREEE (reference sequence). The DNA for the CDR3 is TGTGCCAGCAGCTTGGAGGACAGGGAGACTGGCTACACCTTC. Encoded protein: CASSLEDRETGYTF. Filled out from reference TRBV5-4 and TRBJ1-2, the complete variable domain reads ETGVTQSPTHLIKTRGQQVTLRCSSQSGHNTVSWYQQALGQGPQFIFQYYREEENGRGNFPPRFSGLQFPNYSSELNVNALELDDSALYLCASSLEDRETGYTFGSGTRLTVV.